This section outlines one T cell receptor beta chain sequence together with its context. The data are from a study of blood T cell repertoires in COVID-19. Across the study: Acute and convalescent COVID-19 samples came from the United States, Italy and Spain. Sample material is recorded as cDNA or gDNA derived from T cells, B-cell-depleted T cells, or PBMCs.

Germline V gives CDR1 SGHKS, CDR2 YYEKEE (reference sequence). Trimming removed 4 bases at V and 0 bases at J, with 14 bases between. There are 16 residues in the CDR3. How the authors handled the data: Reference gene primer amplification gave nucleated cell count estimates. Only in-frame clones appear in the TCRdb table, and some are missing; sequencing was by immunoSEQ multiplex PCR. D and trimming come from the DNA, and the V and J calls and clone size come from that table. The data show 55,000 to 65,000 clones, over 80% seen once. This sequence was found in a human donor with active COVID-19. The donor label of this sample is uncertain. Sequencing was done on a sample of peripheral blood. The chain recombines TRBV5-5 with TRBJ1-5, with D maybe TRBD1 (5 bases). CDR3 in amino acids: CASSPRTPNSNQPQHF. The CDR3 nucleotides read TGTGCCAGCAGCCCGCGGACACCGAATAGCAATCAGCCCCAGCATTTT.